The 5 T cell receptor beta chains below were found in one sample sequenced in a study of cytomegalovirus exposure and HLA in healthy donors. PCR employed 60 Vbeta and 13 Jbeta primers. This table comes from immunoSEQ multiplex PCR, and its TCRdb copy is limited to in-frame clones, with some not included. The sample consists of 120,000 or so clones, 77% of them appearing once. Sequenced sample: PBMCs. These receptors were taken from a man between 18 and 29 years old in good health and CMV-seropositive.

V usage is TRBV7-6 and J usage is TRBJ2-1; TRBD2 matches at 8 bases. CDR1 SGHVS and CDR2 FNYEAQ come from the germline V gene. V trimming: 3 bases; J trimming: 7 bases; junction bases outside the gene matches: 8. This CDR3 spans 15 amino acids. CDR3 sequence: CASSFASGSENEQFF. In DNA, the CDR3 is TGTGCCAGCAGCTTTGCTAGCGGGTCTGAAAATGAGCAGTTCTTC.

V usage is TRBV27 and J usage is TRBJ1-1; TRBD1 matches 8 bases. CDR1 and CDR2 from the germline V gene are MNHEY and SMNVEV (reference sequence). The CDR3 extends over 15 amino acids. The ends lost 5 bases at V and 4 bases at J; junction bases unmatched: 9. CDR3 residues: CASSPGQGLGTEAFF. CDR3 bases: TGTGCCAGCAGTCCCGGACAGGGCTTGGGCACTGAAGCTTTCTTT.

The chain uses TRBV29-1 and TRBJ2-7; TRBD2 might be the D (7 bases). The CDR3 length is 13 residues. Germline V CDR1 and CDR2: SQVTM, ANQGSEA. V lost 7 bases, J lost 6 bases, and 19 bases lay in between. The CDR3 here is CSGGGGPSPEQYF. CDR3 in DNA: TGCAGCGGAGGGGGGGGACCCTCTCCCGAGCAGTACTTC.

This clone was counted once. The V gene is TRBV6-1, the J gene TRBJ2-7, with D maybe TRBD2 (5 bases). The germline CDR1 and CDR2 sequences are MNHNS and SASEGT. The CDR3 length is 14 residues. Trimming removed 4 bases at V and 3 bases at J, with 13 bases between. CDR3: CASSGYPGDYEQYF. The CDR3 DNA follows: TGTGCCAGCAGTGGCTACCCCGGGGACTACGAGCAGTACTTC.

This clone was detected a few times. The gene calls are TRBV4-1 and TRBJ1-4; no clear D gene. Looked up from germline, CDR1 is MGHRA and CDR2 is YSYEKL. This CDR3 comprises 13 residues. The V gene lost 4 bases and the J gene lost 8 bases, with 11 bases spanning the gap. CDR3 nucleotides: TGCGCCAGCAGCCGACTCACACAAGAAAAACTGTTTTTT. Protein: CASSRLTQEKLFF.